The present T cell receptor beta chain was sequenced within a study of cytomegalovirus exposure and HLA in healthy donors. The CDR3 has 19 residues. Germline-derived CDR1 and CDR2 are SGHRS and YFSETQ. V lost 4 bases, J lost 0 bases, and 15 bases stayed unmatched. The method was immunoSEQ multiplex PCR; TCRdb's version includes in-frame clones alone and lacks a portion of them. The sample comprises 75,000 to 85,000 clones, about nine tenths of which are singletons, and 2.1% rests with the top ten. The rearrangement uses TRBV5-1 and TRBJ2-3; 9 bases fit TRBD2. The specimen was PBMCs. This sequence was found in a man aged 25 to 40 in good health and CMV-seronegative. The CDR3 sequence is CASSPRAGGGLASTDTQYF. CDR3 DNA sequence: TGCGCCAGCAGCCCGCGCGCCGGGGGGGGACTAGCTAGCACAGATACGCAGTATTTT.